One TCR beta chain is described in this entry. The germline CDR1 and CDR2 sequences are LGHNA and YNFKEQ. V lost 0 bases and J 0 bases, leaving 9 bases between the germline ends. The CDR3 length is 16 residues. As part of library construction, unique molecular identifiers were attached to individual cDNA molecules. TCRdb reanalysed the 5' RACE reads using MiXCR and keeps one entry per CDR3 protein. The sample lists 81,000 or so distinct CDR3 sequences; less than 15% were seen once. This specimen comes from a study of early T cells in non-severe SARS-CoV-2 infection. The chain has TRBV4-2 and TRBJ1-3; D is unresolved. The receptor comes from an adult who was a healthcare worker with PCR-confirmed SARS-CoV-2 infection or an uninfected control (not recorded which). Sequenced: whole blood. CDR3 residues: CASSQDRSVSGNTIYF. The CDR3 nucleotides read TGTGCCAGCAGCCAAGATCGGTCAGTCTCTGGAAACACCATATATTTT.